This entry lists 4 T cell receptor beta chains sequenced from one sample in a study of control samples from healthy donors and cancer patients. Produced via immunoSEQ multiplex PCR; TCRdb's table is partial and in-frame only. This sample has roughly 200,000 clones, with 91% found just once. The material sequenced was blood. Receptors originate from a man aged 25-40 years in good health.

This rearrangement joins TRBV29-1 to TRBJ1-2; 8 bases map to TRBD1. This CDR3 has 15 residues. Germline CDR1 is SQVTM and CDR2 is ANQGSEA. Trimming removed 4 bases from V and 2 bases from J; junction bases left unmatched: 9. CDR3 amino acids: CSVGGQQGENYGYTF. The CDR3 bases are TGCAGCGTTGGGGGCCAACAGGGGGAAAACTATGGCTACACCTTC.

V gene TRBV14 combines with J gene TRBJ1-2, with D uncertain. V lost 4 bases to trimming and J lost 8 bases, with 14 bases between them. The CDR3 is 13 residues long. Germline CDR1 and CDR2: SGHDN and FVKESK. The CDR3 DNA reads TGTGCCAGCAGCCCGGACTTAGACGCGGGCTACACCTTC. It translates to CASSPDLDAGYTF.

This chain connects TRBV13 to TRBJ1-2, with 7 bases matching TRBD1. Germline V gene sequence: CDR1 PRHDT, CDR2 FYEKMQ (reference sequence). After removal of 7 bases from V and 0 bases from J, the junction contained 11 bases not matched to a gene. This CDR3 is 16 amino acids long. The CDR3 bases are TGTGCCAGCACCGTTAAACAGGGGTTGCCTAACTATGGCTACACCTTC. Encoded protein: CASTVKQGLPNYGYTF.

The V and J genes are TRBV5-1 and TRBJ2-3; D unclear. The length of the CDR3 is 13 residues. Germline-derived CDR1 and CDR2 are SGHRS and YFSETQ. Trimming stripped 0 bases from V and 2 bases from J, with 4 bases between. This CDR3 is CASSLEPTDTQYF. The DNA for the CDR3 is TGCGCCAGCAGCTTGGAACCCACAGATACGCAGTATTTT.